Below are 9 T cell receptor beta chains sequenced from a single sample in a study of blood T cell repertoires in COVID-19. Method: immunoSEQ multiplex PCR; TCRdb's copy keeps in-frame clones and lacks some. In the table there are about 190,000 clones, about 85% of which are singletons. The sequenced sample was peripheral blood. The receptors were sampled from a woman under 40 with active or convalescent COVID-19.

The CDR3 here is CASSQGTGVVNTEAFF. CDR3 nucleotide sequence: TGCGCCAGCAGCCAAGGAACAGGGGTGGTGAACACTGAAGCTTTCTTT. The chain is built from TRBV4-1 and TRBJ1-1, with 7 bases lining up with TRBD1. V was clipped by 1 base and J by 0 bases; unmatched bases: 5. The CDR3 loop spans 16 amino acids. The V gene's germline CDR1 is MGHRA and CDR2 YSYEKL.

V is TRBV27 and J is TRBJ2-7; the match to TRBD2 covers 7 bases. CDR3 length: 12 residues. The germline gives CDR1 MNHEY, CDR2 SMNVEV (reference sequence). V shed 7 bases and J 7 bases; nucleotides not matched to a gene: 7. In DNA, the CDR3 is TGTGCCAGCACCGGGAGGTCCGGTGAGCAGTACTTC. Protein product: CASTGRSGEQYF.

The gene calls are TRBV11-2 and TRBJ2-7, with 9 bases lining up with TRBD1. The CDR3 totals 16 residues. From germline, CDR1 is SGHAT and CDR2 FQNNGV. The trim removed 0 bases at V and 4 bases at J, leaving 7 bases unmatched. CDR3 DNA sequence: TGTGCCAGCAGCTTAGAGGCGACAGGGGGAGGTTACGAGCAGTACTTC. Its translation is CASSLEATGGGYEQYF. Full variable domain (remainder filled in from reference TRBV11-2 and TRBJ2-7): EAGVAQSPRYKIIEKRQSVAFWCNPISGHATLYWYQQILGQGPKLLIQFQNNGVVDDSQLPKDRFSAERLKGVDSTLKIQPAKLEDSAVYLCASSLEATGGGYEQYFGPGTRLTVT.

The chain joins TRBV7-9 to TRBJ1-2, with D unresolved. Germline V CDR1 and CDR2: SEHNR, FQNEAQ (reference sequence). Trimming left V 0 bases short and J 1 base short, with 6 bases between. This CDR3 is built from 14 residues. CDR3 DNA sequence: TGTGCCAGCAGCTTAGCGGAGAGTAACTATGGCTACACCTTC. Its translation is CASSLAESNYGYTF.

As for this clone: One junction end disagrees with the germline gene, perhaps due to a read error. V usage is TRBV6-1 and J usage is TRBJ2-3, with 8 positions matching TRBD2. The CDR3 loop spans 15 amino acids. Germline CDR1 is MNHNS and CDR2 is SASEGT. CDR3 in DNA: TGTGCCAGCAGCGAAGCGGGGGCTTTCACAGATACGCAGTATTTT. Its protein is CASSEAGAFTDTQYF.

V gene TRBV7-6 combines with J gene TRBJ1-4; 8 bases agree with TRBD1. Trimming took 3 bases from V and 8 from J; bases not matched to a gene: 8. Per germline, CDR1 SGHVS and CDR2 FNYEAQ. CDR3 size: 15 residues. Here the CDR3 reads CASSLRTGKGEKLFF. In DNA form, the CDR3 reads TGTGCCAGCAGCTTGAGGACAGGGAAGGGGGAAAAACTGTTTTTT.

The chain links TRBV6-5 to TRBJ1-6, with D perhaps TRBD1 (6 bases). V dropped 6 bases and J dropped 8 bases, with 17 bases sitting between them. This CDR3 spans 15 amino acids. Germline V lookup: CDR1 MNHEY, CDR2 SVGAGI. In nucleotides, the CDR3 is TGTGCCAGCAGCTTACAGGGCCGCCGGGATTCACCCCTCCACTTT. Translated, it gives CASSLQGRRDSPLHF.

The chain carries TRBV19 and TRBJ1-2; D possibly corresponds to TRBD1 (5 bases). This CDR3 is built from 16 residues. Germline V gives CDR1 LNHDA, CDR2 SQIVND (reference sequence). The chain's CDR3 is CASGVFDSPILWGYTF. In DNA, the CDR3 is TGTGCAAGTGGGGTTTTTGACAGTCCAATACTCTGGGGCTACACCTTC.

This chain joins TRBV3-1 (or the pseudogene TRBV3-2) and TRBJ2-7; TRBD2 matches 14 bases. The ends lost 4 bases at V and 5 bases at J; junction bases unmatched: 1. Germline loops: CDR1 LGHDT, CDR2 YNNKEL (reference sequence). The CDR3 is 14 residues long. DNA for the CDR3: TGTGCCAGCAGCCCGACTAGCGGGGGGGACGAGCAGTACTTC. Protein sequence: CASSPTSGGDEQYF.